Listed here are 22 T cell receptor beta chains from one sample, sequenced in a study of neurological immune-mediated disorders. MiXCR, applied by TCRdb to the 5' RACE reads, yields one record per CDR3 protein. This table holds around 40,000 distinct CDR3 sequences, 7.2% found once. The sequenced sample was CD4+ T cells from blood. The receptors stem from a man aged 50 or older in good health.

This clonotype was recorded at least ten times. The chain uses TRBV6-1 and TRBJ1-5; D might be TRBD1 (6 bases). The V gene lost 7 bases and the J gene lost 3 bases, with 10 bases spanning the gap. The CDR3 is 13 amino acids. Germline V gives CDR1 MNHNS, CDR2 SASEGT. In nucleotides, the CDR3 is TGTGCCAGCATTAGGGACAACAATCAGCCCCAGCATTTT. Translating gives CASIRDNNQPQHF.

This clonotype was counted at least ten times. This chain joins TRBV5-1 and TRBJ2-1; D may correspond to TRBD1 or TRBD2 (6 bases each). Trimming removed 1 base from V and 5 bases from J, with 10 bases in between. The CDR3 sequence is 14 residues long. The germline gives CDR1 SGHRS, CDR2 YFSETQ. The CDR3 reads CASSLRGGNNEQFF. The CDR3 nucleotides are TGCGCCAGCAGCTTGCGAGGGGGGAACAATGAGCAGTTCTTC. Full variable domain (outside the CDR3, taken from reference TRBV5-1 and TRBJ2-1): KAGVTQTPRYLIKTRGQQVTLSCSPISGHRSVSWYQQTPGQGLQFLFEYFSETQRNKGNFPGRFSGRQFSNSRSEMNVSTLELGDSALYLCASSLRGGNNEQFFGPGTRLTVL.

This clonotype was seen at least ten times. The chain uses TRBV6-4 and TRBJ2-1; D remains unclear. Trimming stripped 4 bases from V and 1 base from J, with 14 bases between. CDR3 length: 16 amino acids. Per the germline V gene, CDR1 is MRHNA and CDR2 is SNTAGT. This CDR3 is CASSGGPKASYNEQFF. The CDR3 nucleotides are TGTGCCAGCAGTGGAGGACCGAAAGCTTCCTACAATGAGCAGTTCTTC.

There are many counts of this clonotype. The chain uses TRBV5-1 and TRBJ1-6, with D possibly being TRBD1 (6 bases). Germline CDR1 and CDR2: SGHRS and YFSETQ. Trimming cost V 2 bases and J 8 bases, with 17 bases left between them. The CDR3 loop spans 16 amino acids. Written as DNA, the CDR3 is TGCGCCAGCAGCTTTTACACAGGGAGAGATGATTCACCCCTCCACTTT. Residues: CASSFYTGRDDSPLHF.

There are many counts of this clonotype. CDR3 loop: CASSPRWVGAFF. The CDR3 region has the DNA TGTGCCAGCAGCCCGCGATGGGTCGGAGCTTTCTTT. The chain has TRBV7-2 and TRBJ1-1; the D is unclear. CDR3 length: 12 residues. The ends were cut back, 5 bases at V and 10 bases at J, with 14 bases in the middle. The germline gives CDR1 SGHTA, CDR2 FQGNSA.

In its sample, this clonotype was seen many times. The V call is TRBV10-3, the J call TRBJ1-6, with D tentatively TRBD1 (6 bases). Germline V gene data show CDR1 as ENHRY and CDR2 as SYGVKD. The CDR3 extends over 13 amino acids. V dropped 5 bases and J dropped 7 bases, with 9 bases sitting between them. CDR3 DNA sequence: TGTGCCATCAGTTACAGGGACAATTCACCCCTCCACTTT. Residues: CAISYRDNSPLHF.

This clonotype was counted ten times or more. The DNA of the CDR3 is TGCGCCAGCAGCTTCACCGGGGCAGGGGGAGAGCAGTACTTC. Translating gives CASSFTGAGGEQYF. This sequence joins TRBV5-1 and TRBJ2-7; 7 bases map to TRBD1. Losses at the gene ends were 2 bases for V and 7 bases for J; bases not matched to a gene: 9. Germline V CDR1 and CDR2: SGHRS, YFSETQ. This CDR3 spans 14 amino acids.

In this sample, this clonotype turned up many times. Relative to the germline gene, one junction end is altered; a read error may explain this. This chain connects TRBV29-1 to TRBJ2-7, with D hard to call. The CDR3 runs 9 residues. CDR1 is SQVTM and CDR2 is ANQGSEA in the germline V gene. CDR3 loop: CSVSGFEVF. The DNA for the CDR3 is TGCAGCGTTTCCGGGTTCGAGGTTTTC.

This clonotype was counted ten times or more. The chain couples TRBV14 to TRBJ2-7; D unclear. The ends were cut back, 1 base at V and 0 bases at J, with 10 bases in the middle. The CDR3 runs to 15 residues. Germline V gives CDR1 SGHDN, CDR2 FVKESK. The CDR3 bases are TGTGCCAGCAGCCAAGCCTGGGCATACTCCTACGAGCAGTACTTC. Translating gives CASSQAWAYSYEQYF.

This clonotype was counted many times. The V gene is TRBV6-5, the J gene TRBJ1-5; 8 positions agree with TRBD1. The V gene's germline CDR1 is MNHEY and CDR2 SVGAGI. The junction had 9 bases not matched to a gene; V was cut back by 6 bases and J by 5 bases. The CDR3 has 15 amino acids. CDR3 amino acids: CASRFSGGRDQPQHF. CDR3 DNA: TGTGCCAGCAGGTTTTCAGGGGGCCGGGATCAGCCCCAGCATTTT.

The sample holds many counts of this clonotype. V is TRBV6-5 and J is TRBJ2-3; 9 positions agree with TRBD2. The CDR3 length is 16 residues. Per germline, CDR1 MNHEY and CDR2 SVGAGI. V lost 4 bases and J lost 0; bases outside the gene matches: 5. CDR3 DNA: TGTGCCAGCAGTTCCATGACTAGCGGAAGCACAGATACGCAGTATTTT. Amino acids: CASSSMTSGSTDTQYF.

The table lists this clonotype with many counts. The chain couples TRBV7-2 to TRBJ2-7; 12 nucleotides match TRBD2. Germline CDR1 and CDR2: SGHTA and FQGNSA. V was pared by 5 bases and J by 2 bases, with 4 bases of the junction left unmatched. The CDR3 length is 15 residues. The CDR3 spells CASSPGLAGPYEQYF. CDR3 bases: TGTGCCAGCAGCCCCGGACTAGCGGGACCCTACGAGCAGTACTTC. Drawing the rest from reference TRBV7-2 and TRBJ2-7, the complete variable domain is GAGVSQSPSNKVTEKGKDVELRCDPISGHTALYWYRQSLGQGLEFLIYFQGNSAPDKSGLPSDRFSAERTGGSVSTLTIQRTQQEDSAVYLCASSPGLAGPYEQYFGPGTRLTVT.

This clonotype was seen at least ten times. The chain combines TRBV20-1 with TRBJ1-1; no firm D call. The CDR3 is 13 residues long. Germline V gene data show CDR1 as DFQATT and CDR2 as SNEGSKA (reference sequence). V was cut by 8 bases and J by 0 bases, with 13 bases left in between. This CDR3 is CSPRPSMNTEAFF. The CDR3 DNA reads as TGCAGTCCTCGACCCTCTATGAACACTGAAGCTTTCTTT.

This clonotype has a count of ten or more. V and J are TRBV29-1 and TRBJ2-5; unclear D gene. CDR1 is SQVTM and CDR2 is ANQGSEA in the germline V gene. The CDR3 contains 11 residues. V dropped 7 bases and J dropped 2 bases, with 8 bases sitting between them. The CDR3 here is CSAARQETQYF. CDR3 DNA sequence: TGCAGCGCCGCGCGACAAGAGACCCAGTACTTC. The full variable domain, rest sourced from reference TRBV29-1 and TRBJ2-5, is SAVISQKPSRDICQRGTSLTIQCQVDSQVTMMFWYRQQPGQSLTLIATANQGSEATYESGFVIDKFPISRPNLTFSTLTVSNMSPEDSSIYLCSAARQETQYFGPGTRLLVL.

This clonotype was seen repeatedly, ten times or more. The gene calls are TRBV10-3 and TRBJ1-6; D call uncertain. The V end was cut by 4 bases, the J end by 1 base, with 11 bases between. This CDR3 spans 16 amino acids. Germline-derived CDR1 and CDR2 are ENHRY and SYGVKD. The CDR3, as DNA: TGTGCCATCAGTGGGGGAGGACGGTCCTATAATTCACCCCTCCACTTT. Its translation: CAISGGGRSYNSPLHF.

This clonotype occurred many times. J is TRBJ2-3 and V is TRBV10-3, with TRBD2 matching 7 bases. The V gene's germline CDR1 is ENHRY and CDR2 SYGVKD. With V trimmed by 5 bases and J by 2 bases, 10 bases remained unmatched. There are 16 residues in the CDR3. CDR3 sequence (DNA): TGTGCCATCAGTTTCGGTGGGGCGGGAGACACAGATACGCAGTATTTT. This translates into CAISFGGAGDTDTQYF.

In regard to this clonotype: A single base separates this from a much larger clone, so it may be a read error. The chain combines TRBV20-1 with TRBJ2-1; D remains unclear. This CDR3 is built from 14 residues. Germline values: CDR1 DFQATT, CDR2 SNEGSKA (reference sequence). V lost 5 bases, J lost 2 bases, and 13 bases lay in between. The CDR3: CSAYSWMAYNEQFF. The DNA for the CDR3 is TGCAGTGCTTATAGCTGGATGGCCTACAATGAGCAGTTCTTC.

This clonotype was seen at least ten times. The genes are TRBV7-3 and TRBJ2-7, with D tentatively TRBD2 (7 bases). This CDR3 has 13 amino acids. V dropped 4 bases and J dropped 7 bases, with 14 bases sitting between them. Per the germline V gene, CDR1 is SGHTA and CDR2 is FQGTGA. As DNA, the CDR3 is TGTGCCAGCAGCTCTCGCGAGGGGGGGGAGCAGTACTTC. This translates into CASSSREGGEQYF.

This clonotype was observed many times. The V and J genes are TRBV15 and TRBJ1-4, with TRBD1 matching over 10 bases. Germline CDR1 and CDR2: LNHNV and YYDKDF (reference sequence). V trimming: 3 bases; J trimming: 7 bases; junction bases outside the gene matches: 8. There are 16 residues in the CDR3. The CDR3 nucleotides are TGTGCCACCAGCAGCGGTGGGACAGGGGTGGCTGAAAAACTGTTTTTT. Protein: CATSSGGTGVAEKLFF.

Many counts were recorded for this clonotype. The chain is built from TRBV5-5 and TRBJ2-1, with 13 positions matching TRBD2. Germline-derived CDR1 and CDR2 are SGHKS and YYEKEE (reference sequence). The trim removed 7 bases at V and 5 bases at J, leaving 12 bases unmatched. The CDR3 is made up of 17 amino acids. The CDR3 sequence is CASQGLAGPYLDNEQFF. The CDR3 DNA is TGTGCCAGCCAGGGACTAGCGGGGCCCTACCTCGACAATGAGCAGTTCTTC.

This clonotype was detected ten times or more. CDR3 nucleotide sequence: TGTGCCATCAGTAGTCCCAGGGCTCCCGTCCTGACTTTC. Translated, it gives CAISSPRAPVLTF. The chain has TRBV10-3 and TRBJ2-6, with D maybe TRBD1 (5 bases). Germline values: CDR1 ENHRY, CDR2 SYGVKD. The CDR3 extends over 13 amino acids. The ends were cut back, 5 bases at V and 12 bases at J, with 14 bases in the middle.

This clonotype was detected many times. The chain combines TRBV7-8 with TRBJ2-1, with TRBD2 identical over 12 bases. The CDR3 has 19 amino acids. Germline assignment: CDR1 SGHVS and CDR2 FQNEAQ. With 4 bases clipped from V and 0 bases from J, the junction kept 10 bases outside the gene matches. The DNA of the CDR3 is TGTGCCAGCAGCTCAGGGGGGCTAGCGGGAGGGAGCTCCTACAATGAGCAGTTCTTC. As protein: CASSSGGLAGGSSYNEQFF.